The 25 T cell receptor beta chains presented below share a single source sample, sequenced in a study of T cell responses to AZD1222 COVID-19 vaccine. Here immunoSEQ multiplex PCR was the method, and the copy in TCRdb shows in-frame clones only, minus some. The profile shows 95,000 to 150,000 clones, 70% to 90% of them singletons. Sequencing used peripheral blood, obtained 28 days after the second AZD1222 dose. The receptors here all came from an adult who received the AZD1222 COVID-19 vaccine.

The V gene is TRBV28, the J gene TRBJ1-5; the D gene is possibly TRBD1 (6 bases). CDR1 and CDR2 (germline): MDHEN, SYDVKM. Trimming pared 6 bases from V and 4 bases from J, leaving 10 bases between. The CDR3 has 13 amino acids. The CDR3, as DNA: TGTGCCAGCAGCCGGACAGTAAATCAGCCCCAGCATTTT. Encoded protein: CASSRTVNQPQHF. The full variable domain, completed using reference TRBV28 and TRBJ1-5, is DVKVTQSSRYLVKRTGEKVFLECVQDMDHENMFWYRQDPGLGLRLIYFSYDVKMKEKGDIPEGYSVSREKKERFSLILESASTNQTSMYLCASSRTVNQPQHFGDGTRLSIL.

This chain uses TRBV30 with TRBJ2-2, with 9 bases lining up with TRBD2. V was clipped by 5 bases and J by 5 bases; unmatched bases: 3. This CDR3 region has 13 residues. Germline V gene data show CDR1 as GTSNPN and CDR2 as SVGIG (reference sequence). CDR3 nucleotides: TGTGCCTGGGGGACTAGCCGGACCGGGGAGCTGTTTTTT. Amino acids: CAWGTSRTGELFF.

The rearrangement links TRBV6-5 to TRBJ1-1, with D tentatively TRBD1 (6 bases). This CDR3 region has 15 residues. The germline V gene encodes CDR1 MNHEY and CDR2 SVGAGI. V was shortened by 11 bases and J by 0 bases, with 19 bases between the two germline ends. CDR3 in DNA: TGTGCCGTATCCAGGGGCAGAACCATGAACACTGAAGCTTTCTTT. Translation: CAVSRGRTMNTEAFF.

J is TRBJ1-3 and V is TRBV5-1; D not resolved. CDR3 length: 13 amino acids. CDR1 is SGHRS, CDR2 YFSETQ, per germline. The V and J ends lost 6 bases and 0 bases respectively, with 7 bases between them. Here the CDR3 DNA reads TGCGCCAGCACTGAGGGCTCTGGAAACACCATATATTTT. Encoded protein: CASTEGSGNTIYF.

The V call is TRBV6-6, the J call TRBJ1-3; 11 bases line up with TRBD1. V dropped 5 bases and J dropped 0; count of bases not matched to a gene: 3. This CDR3 spans 16 amino acids. Germline assignment: CDR1 MNHNY and CDR2 SVGAGI (reference sequence). CDR3 sequence reads: CASSRTGGLSGNTIYF. DNA of the CDR3: TGTGCCAGCAGTCGGACAGGGGGCCTCTCTGGAAACACCATATATTTT.

The chain uses TRBV6-1 and TRBJ1-2, with D uncertain. This CDR3 has 14 amino acids. Germline CDR1 and CDR2: MNHNS and SASEGT. V shed 0 bases and J shed 5 bases, with 10 bases lying between them. The chain's CDR3 is CASSEAFEWYGYTF. The CDR3 DNA is TGTGCCAGCAGTGAAGCGTTTGAGTGGTATGGCTACACCTTC.

The chain combines TRBV2 with TRBJ1-6; D uncertain. Trimming pared 4 bases from V and 7 bases from J, leaving 8 bases between. CDR1 and CDR2 (germline): SNHLY, FYNNEI. CDR3 size: 13 residues. Written as DNA, the CDR3 is TGTGCCAGCAGTGCCTCAGAAAATTCACCCCTCCACTTT. Translation: CASSASENSPLHF.

The chain uses TRBV6-5 and TRBJ1-1; D perhaps matches TRBD1 (6 bases). Germline CDR1 reads MNHEY; CDR2 reads SVGAGI. Trimming stripped 0 bases from V and 5 bases from J, with 16 bases between. The CDR3 runs 16 residues. The CDR3 nucleotides are TGTGCCAGCAGTTACTCGAAACAGAGGGGGGGGACTGAAGCTTTCTTT. This sequence encodes CASSYSKQRGGTEAFF.

V gene TRBV7-8 combines with J gene TRBJ2-1, with unresolved D. Trimming left V 2 bases short and J 4 bases short, with 9 bases between. CDR1 and CDR2 from the germline V gene are SGHVS and FQNEAQ. This CDR3 contains 14 residues. Here the CDR3 reads CASSLTRQYNEQFF. CDR3 coding DNA: TGTGCCAGCAGCTTAACACGGCAGTACAATGAGCAGTTCTTC.

The chain couples TRBV24-1 to TRBJ1-2; D unclear. From germline, CDR1 is KGHDR and CDR2 SFDVKD. Trimming shortened V by 5 bases and J by 2 bases, and 11 bases separated the two germline ends. The CDR3 is 14 amino acids. The CDR3 DNA sequence: TGTGCCACCAGTGGAGTGGGGATGAACTATGGCTACACCTTC. Amino acid sequence: CATSGVGMNYGYTF.

V and J are TRBV14 and TRBJ1-2; no firm D call. The CDR3 is 14 amino acids. Germline CDR1 is SGHDN and CDR2 is FVKESK. V lost 4 bases and J 2 bases, leaving 11 bases between the germline ends. CDR3 nucleotides: TGTGCCAGCAGCCTGGGAGGTCGGAACTATGGCTACACCTTC. Translating it yields CASSLGGRNYGYTF.

In its sample, this clone was seen a few times. The chain has TRBV27 and TRBJ2-1, with D maybe TRBD1 (6 bases). The CDR3 sequence is 15 residues long. The V end was cut by 6 bases, the J end by 2 bases, with 14 bases between. CDR1 and CDR2 from the germline V gene are MNHEY and SMNVEV (reference sequence). CDR3: CASSLRDKPYNEQFF. DNA for the CDR3: TGTGCCAGCAGCCTCCGGGACAAGCCCTACAATGAGCAGTTCTTC.

The J gene is TRBJ2-3, the V gene TRBV5-1, with D maybe TRBD1 (6 bases). CDR1 SGHRS and CDR2 YFSETQ come from the germline V gene. V lost 2 bases, J lost 2 bases, and 12 bases lay in between. The CDR3 length is 15 residues. The CDR3 nucleotides read TGCGCCAGCAGCTTCGGACAGCGCTTCACAGATACGCAGTATTTT. It is translated as CASSFGQRFTDTQYF.

This chain uses TRBV19 with TRBJ1-2, with unresolved D. The germline V gene has CDR1 LNHDA and CDR2 SQIVND (reference sequence). The length of the CDR3 is 11 residues. V was pared by 10 bases and J by 4 bases, with 10 bases between. CDR3 nucleotides: TGTGCCACCCCGGGCCCCTATGGCTACACCTTC. Residues: CATPGPYGYTF.

The J gene is TRBJ2-1, the V gene TRBV11-3; D is unresolved. Germline loops: CDR1 SGHNT, CDR2 YENEEA. Trimming took off 1 base at V and 3 bases at J, with 10 bases between the two ends. The CDR3 consists of 15 residues. DNA for the CDR3: TGTGCCAGCAGCTTAGGACCGGAACACTACAATGAGCAGTTCTTC. Translating gives CASSLGPEHYNEQFF.

This clone was observed once. The chain links TRBV3-1 (or the pseudogene TRBV3-2) to TRBJ1-2; D gene uncertain. The CDR3 runs 18 residues. From germline, CDR1 is LGHDT and CDR2 YNNKEL (reference sequence). V lost 1 base to trimming and J lost 7 bases, with 25 bases between them. CDR3 DNA: TGTGCCAGCAGCCAAGTGGTCTTCATAGGACTGGGAGATTTTGGCTACACCTTC. As protein: CASSQVVFIGLGDFGYTF.

CDR3 sequence: CASSLAVEKLFF. The CDR3 bases are TGTGCCAGCAGTTTGGCTGTCGAAAAACTGTTTTTT. This chain links TRBV28 with TRBJ1-4; D ambiguous. The CDR3 has 12 residues. Germline V gene data show CDR1 as MDHEN and CDR2 as SYDVKM. The V and J ends lost 3 bases and 8 bases respectively, with 7 bases between them.

This chain joins TRBV9 and TRBJ2-2, with D possibly being TRBD2 (6 bases). The CDR3 sequence is 17 residues long. Germline assignment: CDR1 SGDLS and CDR2 YYNGEE. V was shortened by 2 bases and J by 3 bases, with 17 bases between the two germline ends. Written as DNA, the CDR3 is TGTGCCAGCAGCGTTCCCTGGAAAGGGGAGGACACCGGGGAGCTGTTTTTT. Its translation: CASSVPWKGEDTGELFF.

The chain combines TRBV4-1 with TRBJ1-2; D gene ambiguous. CDR1 and CDR2 from the germline V gene are MGHRA and YSYEKL. This CDR3 comprises 15 residues. Trimming removed 2 bases at V and 3 bases at J, with 13 bases between. The CDR3 region has the DNA TGCGCCAGCAGCCAAACTCTCTCAGATTACTATGGCTACACCTTC. Translated: CASSQTLSDYYGYTF.

The chain combines TRBV11-2 with TRBJ1-2; maybe TRBD1 (5 bases). Germline V gene sequence: CDR1 SGHAT, CDR2 FQNNGV. The CDR3 contains 14 residues. V was clipped by 4 bases and J by 7 bases, with 16 bases between them. The CDR3 DNA sequence: TGTGCCAGCAGCTCCCTGGGGGTTCGAGGTGGCTACACCTTC. Residues: CASSSLGVRGGYTF.

This clone occurred once. The chain recombines TRBV29-1 with TRBJ2-3; the match to TRBD2 covers 11 bases. Germline CDR1 SQVTM, CDR2 ANQGSEA. With 7 bases clipped from V and 2 bases from J, the junction kept 11 bases outside the gene matches. CDR3 length: 16 amino acids. Here the CDR3 reads CSASKLAGVNTDTQYF. The DNA of the CDR3 is TGCAGCGCTTCCAAACTAGCGGGGGTGAACACAGATACGCAGTATTTT.

The J gene is TRBJ2-5, the V gene TRBV7-9, with 8 bases that match TRBD1. Germline V CDR1 and CDR2: SEHNR, FQNEAQ (reference sequence). Germline trimming cut 5 bases from V and 1 base from J; bases unmatched to any gene: 6. This CDR3 has 15 residues. CDR3 coding DNA: TGTGCCAGCAGCAAATTCACAGGGGGCCAAGAGACCCAGTACTTC. It is translated as CASSKFTGGQETQYF.

This chain links TRBV12-3 or TRBV12-4 with TRBJ2-1, with D possibly TRBD2 on 6 matching bases. CDR3 length: 13 residues. The V end was cut by 2 bases, the J end by 4 bases, with 6 bases between. The CDR3 DNA is TGTGCCAGCAGTTTACTAGCGTACAATGAGCAGTTCTTC. This codes for CASSLLAYNEQFF.

In this sample, this clone turned up once. V is TRBV7-3 and J is TRBJ2-3; TRBD2 matches 7 bases. V dropped 5 bases and J dropped 2; count of bases not matched to a gene: 7. The CDR3 is 15 residues long. CDR1 is SGHTA, CDR2 FQGTGA, per germline. CDR3 coding DNA: TGTGCCAGCAGCCTAGAGCGGGGTCTCACAGATACGCAGTATTTT. Translating it yields CASSLERGLTDTQYF.

This chain joins TRBV4-1 and TRBJ1-5, with TRBD1 as a possible D gene (6 bases). The CDR3 is made up of 13 amino acids. In germline, CDR1 is MGHRA, CDR2 YSYEKL. With 5 bases removed from V and 4 bases from J, the gap between germline ends came to 9 bases. The chain's CDR3 is CASSWTVNQPQHF. In DNA form, the CDR3 reads TGCGCCAGCAGCTGGACAGTTAATCAGCCCCAGCATTTT.